Sequencing of this T cell receptor beta chain was carried out in a study of T cell responses to AZD1222 COVID-19 vaccine. About the study: Analysis merged second doses at about 4 or about 12 weeks. Study-wide findings and caveats: Baseline seropositivity occurred in only six or seven AZD1222 recipients.

This CDR3 has 17 residues. The J segment lost 0 bases and the V segment lost 5 bases, leaving 8 bases of the junction unmatched. Germline CDR1 and CDR2: SGHTA and FQGNSA. As regards this clone: As yet, its antigen is unknown.

Some clones are missing from TCRdb's copy, which holds only in-frame ones; the method was immunoSEQ multiplex PCR. The sample holds about 210,000 clones, approximately 92% seen once. The sequencing here drew on peripheral blood, taken on day 0 of AZD1222 vaccination. This TCR was recovered from an adult in good health. The V and J genes are TRBV7-2 and TRBJ2-1; the match to TRBD2 covers 9 bases. This chain's CDR3 is CASSLPLRGGSYNEQFF. CDR3 coding DNA: TGTGCCAGCAGCCTCCCCTTGCGGGGGGGCTCCTACAATGAGCAGTTCTTC.